A selection of T cell receptor beta chains follows, all from one sample in a study of CD8 T cells in Susac syndrome. TCRdb redid the calling of the immunoSEQ multiplex PCR reads with MiXCR, one entry per CDR3 protein. In the table there are roughly 100,000 distinct CDR3 sequences, approximately 94% of which are singletons. Input material: CD8+ T cells from PBMCs. The receptors were sampled from a human donor with Susac syndrome. CDR3s leave out the opening cysteine and the closing phenylalanine or tryptophan. Each record gives: D gene, V gene, J gene, CDR3 protein. The D gene is left open where the match is weak.

>-|TRBV7-9|TRBJ2-5
ASSGALGETQY
>-|TRBV4-1|TRBJ2-5
ASSQEMVTDQETQY
>-|TRBV7-9|TRBJ2-5
ASTLVGQETQY
>-|TRBV6-5|TRBJ1-1
AAGKFNTEAF
>TRBD1|TRBV20-1|TRBJ2-7
SAADRGTYEQY
>-|TRBV7-9|TRBJ1-2
ASSSAGNYGYT
>TRBD1|TRBV11-3|TRBJ1-1
ASSPRQGTEAF
>TRBD1|TRBV7-9|TRBJ2-7
ASSITRTGDHEQY
>TRBD2|TRBV4-1|TRBJ2-3
ASSQSAGDRTDTQY
>-|TRBV4-2|TRBJ2-5
ASSQDESGETQY
>TRBD2|TRBV9|TRBJ2-2
ASSVERLAGNGELF
>-|TRBV13|TRBJ2-7
ASSPGLSVYEQY
>TRBD1|TRBV13|TRBJ2-7
ASSLTDRDHEQY
>-|TRBV4-3|TRBJ2-5
ASSPTVWETQY
>-|TRBV4-3|TRBJ1-1
ASSLLGGGSTEAF